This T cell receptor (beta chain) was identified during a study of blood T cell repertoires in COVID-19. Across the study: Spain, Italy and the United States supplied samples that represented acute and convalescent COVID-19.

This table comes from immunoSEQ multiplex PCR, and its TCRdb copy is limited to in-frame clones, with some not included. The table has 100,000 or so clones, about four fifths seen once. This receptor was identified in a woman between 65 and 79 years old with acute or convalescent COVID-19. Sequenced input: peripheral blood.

Here the CDR3 reads CASTRGEGRTNEKLFF. The CDR3 DNA reads TGTGCCAGCACCCGAGGGGAGGGCAGAACTAATGAAAAACTGTTTTTT. The V and J genes are TRBV21-1 and TRBJ1-4. TRBV21-1 is marked as a pseudogene. The CDR3 contains 16 residues.